This T cell receptor beta chain was found in a study of radiotherapy plus CTLA-4 blockade in lung cancer. Study-wide findings and caveats: Expansion of tumor-derived TCR clones was observed in blood after radiotherapy plus ipilimumab.

CDR3 length equals 15 residues. Germline lookup yields CDR1 MGHDK and CDR2 SYGVNS. The V gene lost 4 bases and the J gene lost 4 bases, with 17 bases spanning the gap. Here immunoSEQ multiplex PCR was the method, and the copy in TCRdb shows in-frame clones only, minus some. The data hold tens of thousands of clones, with more than 75% observed a single time. This clone was detected only once. The antigen is not known. The sequence derives from a human donor with non-small cell lung cancer who had a partial response to radiotherapy plus ipilimumab. The chain couples TRBV25-1 to TRBJ2-7; D may be TRBD1 (6 bases). The sample here was peripheral blood, taken from a patient treated with radiotherapy plus ipilimumab. DNA of the CDR3: TGTGCCAGCAGTGGGACAGCAAGTCGGGTATACGAGCAGTACTTC. Protein: CASSGTASRVYEQYF.